This T cell receptor (beta chain) was identified in a study of radiation and T cells in renal cell carcinoma (dated by TCRdb to 2020 to 2021). Turning to the overall study: A total of some 51 samples underwent TCR beta sequencing, made up of around 26 tumors and roughly 27 peripheral blood samples. A total of approximately 3,800,000 unique CDR3 nucleotide sequences, encoding more than 2 million unique CDR3 amino acid sequences, were found across all 50 or so samples. The investigation overall reported the following: Because the trial had a single-armed design, the trial could not examine how radiation dose or scheduling affected the TCR repertoire. Because only small tumor regions of about 0.94 g were available, intratumoral heterogeneity was not captured. Compared with control tumors, irradiated tumors had a greater number of dominant CDR3 motifs, and these motifs made up a bigger portion of the repertoire. TCR clonality was higher in irradiated tumors than in controls, as the top 100 clonotypes made up an average of around 54% of the repertoire in irradiated tumors compared with 43% in nephrectomy-only tumors.

In the paper's terms, the time point label means: tumor resected at nephrectomy. The sample's treatment or condition label, in plain terms: treatment-naive control, cytoreductive nephrectomy. For controls, tumors were taken from treatment-naive renal cell carcinoma patients who had cytoreductive nephrectomy with no radiation beforehand. Every patient's renal cell carcinoma showed clear cell pathology. The control tumors used for TCR sequencing were from several females and more than 10 males, were resected between the early 2010s and the mid-2010s, and had a median patient age of around 50 years (range 40 to 82). Tumors were mechanically dissociated, digested with collagenase/hyaluronidase at 37 °C, processed in gentleMACS C tubes, and stored in liquid nitrogen. Genomic DNA for TCR sequencing was prepared using the QIAamp DNA Blood Mini Kit (Qiagen). The analyses included just those samples that passed every quality control check.

The immunoSEQ kit was used, according to the manufacturer's recommendations, to generate TCR beta libraries from genomic DNA. Library preparation used a first multiplex PCR with proprietary primers, then a second PCR adding unique barcodes, with bead cleanups after each round. Each sample batch included a kit-provided positive control reaction and a negative control reaction. The final libraries were assessed on an Agilent 4200 TapeStation D1000 ScreenTape, pooled by volume, and quantified by qPCR. An Illumina NextSeq500 fitted with a MidOutput 150-cycle cartridge performed the sequencing, running 156 Read1 cycles and 15 Index1 cycles with the kit's custom primers. The pooled library was loaded at 0.95 to 1 pM, with an approximately 19% PhiX control spiked in. Regarding the original processing steps: Vendor-processed data were analyzed in R, with a clonotype defined as all T cells sharing the same CDR3 nucleotide sequence. In the clone abundance analyses, frequencies in each sample were normalized to that sample's 10,000 most abundant clones. Public T cell clones, which averaged fewer than five per sample, were excluded before analysis. ImmunoMap was used for dominant motif analysis with the PAM10 matrix, a gap penalty of 30, and a homology threshold of 0.3, and any motif reaching a cumulative frequency of at least 0.01 was considered dominant. Here the immuneACCESS table is served through TCRdb, limited to in-frame sequences with V and J called. Missing clones are a known gap in these copies; in checked studies unresolved V genes cover under half, and the rest lacks a known reason. That table furnishes V, J and clone size, whereas the DNA furnished D and trimming. The sample includes 15,000 or so clones, with less than 65% observed a single time. The ten biggest clones cover under 20% of the sample.

Turning to this clone: The antigen it binds to is not known. One junction end disagrees with the germline gene, perhaps due to a read error.

Its CDR3 holds 12 amino acids, cysteine through phenylalanine. Only the CDR3 DNA is retained, 36 bases long and in frame from the first base. The germline V gene (reference sequence) provides CDR1 SEHNR and CDR2 FQNEAQ. This receptor was taken from a man aged 55 to 69 with renal cell carcinoma. Sequencing used tumor tissue, obtained from a patient whose treatment was nephrectomy without radiotherapy. The sequence links TRBV7-9 to TRBJ1-2; no confident D gene assignment can be made. The CDR3 region reads CASAPWVIAISF. The sequence in DNA is TGTGCCAGCGCCCCGTGGGTTATAGCTATCTCCTTC.